Here is one TCR beta chain with its context. Amplification of TCR beta CDR3 regions used RNA as the template. First-round RT-PCR with HTBI primers amplified the TCR CDR3 region. MiXCR, applied by TCRdb to the multiplex PCR reads, yields one record per CDR3 protein. Of about 720,000 distinct CDR3 sequences in the sample, about a sixth are singletons; the top ten hold approximately 8.4%. Germline CDR1 SGDLS, CDR2 YYNGEE. The CDR3 is 13 amino acids. Trimming removed 3 bases from V and 5 bases from J, with 11 bases in between. These data belong to a study of T cells in Graves' hyperthyroidism and ophthalmopathy. Study-wide background: Peripheral blood was collected at initial diagnosis, before any treatment.

The clonotype originates from a young man with Graves' hyperthyroidism. The source material was blood. The gene calls are TRBV9 and TRBJ2-5, with D uncertain. For the CDR3, the DNA is TGTGCCAGCAGCGGGGTTAATTGGGAGACCCAGTACTTC. It encodes CASSGVNWETQYF.